This paragraph reports one TCR beta chain. The antigen is unknown. After removal of 5 bases from V and 2 bases from J, the junction contained 1 base not matched to a gene. This CDR3 contains 14 residues. Germline V gene data show CDR1 as MDHEN and CDR2 as SYDVKM. The data belong to a study of cytomegalovirus exposure and HLA in healthy donors. General observations from the study: Later analysis identified a missense DCLRE1C variant that was linked to TCR beta V- and J-gene trimming.

60 Vbeta and 13 Jbeta primers were used in PCR. Data came from immunoSEQ multiplex PCR; TCRdb stores just in-frame clones and leaves some out. This table has more than 40,000 clones, 81% appearing once. The chain links TRBV28 to TRBJ2-3, with 10 bases lining up with TRBD2. The clonotype was recovered from a man between 45 and 60 years old in good health and CMV-seronegative. Sequencing was done on a sample of PBMCs. CDR3: CASSGLAATDTQYF. CDR3 bases: TGTGCCAGCAGTGGACTAGCGGCCACAGATACGCAGTATTTT.